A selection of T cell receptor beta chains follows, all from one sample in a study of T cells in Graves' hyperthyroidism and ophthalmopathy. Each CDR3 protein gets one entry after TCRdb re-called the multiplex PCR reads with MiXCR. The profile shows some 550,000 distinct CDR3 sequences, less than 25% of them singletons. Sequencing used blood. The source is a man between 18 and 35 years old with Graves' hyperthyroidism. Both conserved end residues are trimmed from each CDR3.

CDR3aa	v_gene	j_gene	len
ASSYSRTAIPQETQY	TRBV6-5	TRBJ2-5	15
ASSFGVSGVFYYGYT	TRBV28	TRBJ1-2	15
ASSLGDRVSPLH	TRBV27	TRBJ1-6	12
ASSLGRGETQY	TRBV28	TRBJ2-5	11
ASSPGLYSGANVLT	TRBV13	TRBJ2-6	14
SAREPSGKSKETQY	TRBV20-1	TRBJ2-5	14
ASSHGQLTTEAF	TRBV19	TRBJ1-1	12
ASSLEGGFSGNTIY	TRBV7-8	TRBJ1-3	14
ASSVAGLGNTIY	TRBV9	TRBJ1-3	12
ASSPLKTGSFYEQY	TRBV27	TRBJ2-7	14
ASSSNNYGYT	TRBV7-9	TRBJ1-2	10
ASSTRQEPNQPQH	TRBV12-3/TRBV12-4	TRBJ1-5	13
ATSALDRDGYT	TRBV24-1	TRBJ1-2	11
AWDEGTSGNTIY	TRBV30	TRBJ1-3	12
ASSPIGQGNPYEQY	TRBV27	TRBJ2-7	14
ASSDPPAANTEAF	TRBV11-2	TRBJ1-1	13
AISEGGPYEQY	TRBV10-3	TRBJ2-7	11
ASGGGSDEAF	TRBV2	TRBJ1-1	10
ASATNYGYT	TRBV19	TRBJ1-2	9
AWSPAGGPPEAF	TRBV30	TRBJ1-1	12
ASSLSRGGAQY	TRBV27	TRBJ2-7	11
SARARGGENPYGYT	TRBV20-1	TRBJ1-2	14
ASSFVGGPVYEQY	TRBV28	TRBJ2-7	13
ASSEFDSSFSNQPQH	TRBV6-1	TRBJ1-5	15